This T cell receptor beta chain stems from a study of blood T cell repertoires in COVID-19. About the research overall: PBMCs, B-cell-depleted T cells, or T cells provided the cDNA or gDNA that made up the material.

V lost 4 bases to trimming and J lost 2 bases; unmatched junction nucleotides: 7. The CDR3 is 16 residues long. The germline V gene has CDR1 SGHDT and CDR2 YYEEEE. Original data processing: Amplification with reference gene primers provided the estimates of nucleated cell counts. TCRdb's table, derived via immunoSEQ multiplex PCR, lists solely in-frame clones and lacks some. That table furnishes V, J and clone size, whereas the DNA furnished D and trimming. The data show 150,000 or so clones, approximately 80% seen once. Material for sequencing was peripheral blood. This chain uses TRBV5-6 with TRBJ2-3; 10 nucleotides line up with TRBD1. The sequence came from a human donor in a cohort sampled during active COVID-19. CDR3 sequence: CASSLRTGGVTDTQYF. The CDR3 DNA reads as TGTGCCAGCAGCCTTCGGACAGGGGGGGTCACAGATACGCAGTATTTT.